This TCR beta chain was captured in a study of early T cells in non-severe SARS-CoV-2 infection. Study findings and constraints: Anti-spike CD8 responses were favored by VDJdb matching, which missed private and CD4 specificities.

Each CDR3 protein gets one entry after TCRdb re-called the 5' RACE reads with MiXCR. The table shows more than 55,000 distinct CDR3 sequences, with under 15% occurring only once. V was shortened by 0 bases and J by 5 bases, with 14 bases between the two germline ends. This CDR3 has 15 amino acids. Germline V gene lookup returns CDR1 SGHTA and CDR2 FQGNSA. With respect to this clonotype: Its antigen is unknown.

This receptor was taken from an adult who was a healthcare worker with PCR-confirmed SARS-CoV-2 infection or an uninfected control (not recorded which). Specimen: whole blood. The gene calls are TRBV7-2 and TRBJ2-7; D possibly corresponds to TRBD1 (5 bases). The CDR3, as DNA: TGTGCCAGCAGCTTAGCTGGTAGCAGGGTCGACGAGCAGTACTTC. This codes for CASSLAGSRVDEQYF.